The 4 T cell receptor beta chains given below trace back to one sample, sequenced in a study of T-cell memory formation after mild COVID-19. MiXCR, run by TCRdb on the 5' RACE reads, gives a single entry per CDR3 protein. The profile shows some 120,000 distinct CDR3 sequences, about 17% of them singletons. Sample: PBMCs or a T cell subset sorted from them (not recorded which). Receptors were obtained from a man aged 18 to 35 who had mild COVID-19 (a few samples of this study predate the infection). Cell type and time point are not known.

This clonotype is deemed medium-sized. V gene TRBV29-1 combines with J gene TRBJ2-2, with D uncertain. The CDR3 contains 12 residues. Germline CDR1 SQVTM, CDR2 ANQGSEA. V lost 1 base and J lost 4, with 4 bases in between. The CDR3 DNA is TGCAGCGTTGAAGGGGGCACCGGGGAGCTGTTTTTT. Translating it yields CSVEGGTGELFF.

The chain recombines TRBV28 with TRBJ2-7; D possibly matches TRBD1 or TRBD2 (5 bases each). The CDR3 is 14 amino acids. The V gene's germline CDR1 is MDHEN and CDR2 SYDVKM. Trimming removed 10 bases from V and 3 bases from J, with 19 bases in between. The CDR3 DNA sequence: TGTGCCACCTTAAGGGACCGGATGAACTACGAGCAGTACTTC. Protein: CATLRDRMNYEQYF.

This clonotype was found a few times. This chain uses TRBV12-3 or TRBV12-4 with TRBJ1-4, with 8 bases lining up with TRBD1. The CDR3 spans 13 residues. Germline trimming cut 6 bases from V and 8 bases from J; bases unmatched to any gene: 5. Here the CDR3 reads CASRGTGGEKLFF. CDR3 bases: TGTGCCAGCAGAGGGACAGGTGGCGAAAAACTGTTTTTT.

V usage is TRBV28 and J usage is TRBJ1-5; the D gene is possibly TRBD1 (6 bases). Trimming removed 6 bases from V and 4 bases from J, with 22 bases in between. CDR1 and CDR2 (germline): MDHEN, SYDVKM. This CDR3 is 17 amino acids long. The CDR3, as DNA: TGTGCCAGCAGCTCACCCAGGGGTCACCTCAGAAATCAGCCCCAGCATTTT. The encoded protein is CASSSPRGHLRNQPQHF.